This TCR beta chain was captured in a study of cytomegalovirus exposure and HLA in healthy donors. Study at large: Earlier, 95 million to 140 million unique TCR beta sequences were recovered from around 200 million T cells by an analysis. Points from the study as a whole: Reports indicated that the classifier achieved high specificity and sensitivity in diagnosing cytomegalovirus status. Certain sequence variants were highly shared and formed a cluster, and this cluster was likely a sequencing artifact.

The PCR employed 60 Vbeta primers together with 13 Jbeta primers. Profiling relied on immunoSEQ multiplex PCR, and the TCRdb table lists in-frame clones only, not all of them. The profile shows about 140,000 clones, more than 70% of them singletons. Details on this clone: Its antigen is unidentified.

V lost 8 bases and J lost 3; bases outside the gene matches: 12. Germline V lookup: CDR1 MDHEN, CDR2 SYDVKM. This CDR3 region has 16 residues. Donors likely had unrecorded immune exposures despite being nominally healthy when sampled. This chain joins TRBV28 and TRBJ2-3; 9 nucleotides agree with TRBD1. The source of this sequence is a male donor in good health and CMV-seronegative. Sequencing was carried out using PBMCs. CDR3 region: CASRSSQGALTDTQYF. The CDR3 DNA reads TGTGCCAGCCGTTCTTCACAGGGGGCTTTAACAGATACGCAGTATTTT.